Detailed here is one T cell receptor (beta chain). The repertoire was sequenced with immunoSEQ multiplex PCR; TCRdb's copy has only in-frame clones and lacks some. The table has about 39,000 clones, approximately 90% seen once. The sample originates from a study of PD-L1 blockade in urothelial cancer. Sequencing used PBMCs, obtained around atezolizumab (anti-PD-L1) treatment. This TCR was recovered from a man in his 60s with urothelial cancer.

The CDR3 DNA follows: TGCGCCAGCAGCTTCCTCACTAGCGGGGCTAACACCGGGGAGCTGTTTTTT. Translation gives CASSFLTSGANTGELFF. The chain combines TRBV5-1 with TRBJ2-2; 10 bases agree with TRBD2. Losses at the gene ends were 2 bases for V and 2 bases for J; bases not matched to a gene: 6. The CDR3 is 17 residues long. CDR1 is SGHRS, CDR2 YFSETQ, per germline. Variable domain in full (rest from reference TRBV5-1 and TRBJ2-2): KAGVTQTPRYLIKTRGQQVTLSCSPISGHRSVSWYQQTPGQGLQFLFEYFSETQRNKGNFPGRFSGRQFSNSRSEMNVSTLELGDSALYLCASSFLTSGANTGELFFGEGSRLTVL.